The clone carrying this TCR beta chain appeared a few times. Antigen specificity is unknown. The CDR3 totals 12 residues. The germline V gene has CDR1 SNHLY and CDR2 FYNNEI. Trimming removed 0 bases from V and 8 bases from J, with 7 bases in between. TCRdb independently ran MiXCR on the reads; one entry per CDR3 protein. The sample has about 340,000 distinct CDR3 sequences; 25% to 30% are singletons. The data are from a study of T cell repertoires in cytomegalovirus infection. As for the study in general: Researchers turned to recently identified HLA-C-restricted CMV epitopes as well as well-studied HLA-B-restricted ones. CMV infection and matching HLA type were both indicated by public TCR beta signatures. Overall study findings and caveats: Summed public TCR beta family frequency identified CMV carriers bearing the relevant HLA. HLA-C-restricted CMV-specific TCR beta clonotypes prevailed in the ex vivo response.

This specimen was cultured PBMCs, taken from culture after CMV antigen stimulation. The clonotype comes from a human donor in good health (CMV status not recorded). Some clones in this sample may be carry-over from other donors' samples. The rearrangement links TRBV2 to TRBJ1-2, with D unclear. The CDR3 here is CASSEAYGGYTF. In DNA, the CDR3 is TGTGCCAGCAGTGAAGCCTATGGGGGCTACACCTTC.